Here is one T cell receptor (beta chain) with its context. Germline trimming cut 0 bases from V and 8 bases from J; bases unmatched to any gene: 6. Looked up from germline, CDR1 is SGDLS and CDR2 is YYNGEE. The CDR3 consists of 15 residues. The sample is drawn from a study of T cells after posttransplantation cyclophosphamide. Generated by immunoSEQ multiplex PCR, the TCRdb table keeps only in-frame clones and is missing some. The data hold tens of thousands of clones, with approximately 90% observed a single time. The sequence came from a woman between 45 and 65 years old in good health and a related stem cell transplant donor. Material for sequencing was PBMCs. The chain recombines TRBV9 with TRBJ2-1; 9 bases fit TRBD2. The CDR3 protein is CASSVVSGSYDEQFF. In nucleotides, the CDR3 is TGTGCCAGCAGCGTAGTTAGCGGGAGTTACGATGAGCAGTTCTTC.